One sample yielded the 11 T cell receptor beta chains listed below, sequenced in a study of cytomegalovirus exposure and HLA in healthy donors. Primers: 60 Vbeta forward and 13 Jbeta reverse. Using immunoSEQ multiplex PCR, the repertoire was profiled, and TCRdb retains in-frame clones only, with some absent. The sample shows some 120,000 clones, around three quarters of them seen only once. Sequences were obtained from PBMCs. These receptors came from a man aged 40-49 years in good health and CMV-seronegative.

CDR3 amino acids: CASSQRGQPTYEQYF. DNA for the CDR3: TGTGCCAGCAGCCAAAGAGGGCAACCTACCTACGAGCAGTACTTC. The chain combines TRBV14 with TRBJ2-7; weak D call: TRBD2 (5 bases). The germline V and J ends were trimmed by 2 bases and 2 bases, with 13 bases remaining between them. Germline CDR1 SGHDN, CDR2 FVKESK. The CDR3 has 15 amino acids.

This clone has just a few counts. The chain has TRBV28 and TRBJ2-3; the match to TRBD2 covers 7 bases. V was pared by 7 bases and J by 1 base, with 2 bases of the junction left unmatched. Germline V gene lookup returns CDR1 MDHEN and CDR2 SYDVKM. The CDR3 has 13 amino acids. The CDR3, as DNA: TGTGCCAGCACAGGACTAGGCACAGATACGCAGTATTTT. This gives the protein CASTGLGTDTQYF.

This clone was counted a single time. The rearrangement links TRBV28 to TRBJ2-2; TRBD1 is a possible D gene (6 bases). Between the trimmed V and J ends, which lost 6 bases and 3 bases, there was a span of 11 bases. This CDR3 region has 14 residues. Per the germline V gene, CDR1 is MDHEN and CDR2 is SYDVKM. The CDR3 reads CASRPGQDTGELFF. CDR3 DNA: TGTGCCAGCAGGCCGGGACAAGACACCGGGGAGCTGTTTTTT.

This rearrangement joins TRBV5-8 to TRBJ1-2; the D gene is possibly TRBD1 (5 bases). The V gene's germline CDR1 is SGHTS and CDR2 YDEGEE. The V gene lost 4 bases and the J gene lost 2 bases, with 9 bases spanning the gap. The length of the CDR3 is 13 residues. CDR3 residues: CASSPDSNYGYTF. As DNA, the CDR3 is TGTGCCAGCAGCCCTGACAGCAACTATGGCTACACCTTC.

The chain carries TRBV2 and TRBJ1-4; 9 bases line up with TRBD1. Germline CDR1 SNHLY, CDR2 FYNNEI. Unmatched junction bases numbered 5, after V lost 5 bases and J lost 7 bases. This CDR3 is 14 amino acids long. CDR3 loop: CASSSDRGSEKLFF. CDR3 bases: TGTGCCAGCAGTAGCGACAGGGGGAGTGAAAAACTGTTTTTT.

J is TRBJ2-3 and V is TRBV19; a weak D match, TRBD1 (7 bases). The length of the CDR3 is 17 residues. Germline lookup yields CDR1 LNHDA and CDR2 SQIVND (reference sequence). V dropped 2 bases and J dropped 0 bases, with 15 bases sitting between them. CDR3 region: CASSIRQGGSSTDTQYF. CDR3 DNA: TGTGCCAGTAGTATACGACAGGGAGGTTCTAGCACAGATACGCAGTATTTT.

J is TRBJ2-7 and V is TRBV2; unclear D gene. The CDR3 loop spans 13 amino acids. Trimming left V 1 base short and J 5 bases short, with 9 bases between. The V gene's germline CDR1 is SNHLY and CDR2 FYNNEI. The CDR3 DNA reads TGTGCCAGCAGTGAAGTCGTGTATAACGAGCAGTACTTC. The encoded protein is CASSEVVYNEQYF.

Turning to this clone: The junction departs from germline at one end; a sequencing error may be responsible. The chain has TRBV27 and TRBJ2-7, with TRBD2 matching over 14 bases. The CDR3 consists of 15 residues. Germline CDR1 reads MNHEY; CDR2 reads SMNVEV (reference sequence). The CDR3 reads CAGRKGTSGSREQYF. The DNA of the CDR3 is TGTGCCGGCAGAAAAGGGACTAGCGGGAGCCGGGAGCAGTACTTC.

The gene calls are TRBV4-2 and TRBJ2-2; D not certain. V gave up 0 bases and J gave up 5 bases, with 10 bases separating them. Germline CDR1 reads LGHNA; CDR2 reads YNFKEQ. The CDR3 is made up of 15 amino acids. CDR3 protein: CASSQEATRTGELFF. CDR3 nucleotides: TGTGCCAGCAGCCAAGAGGCAACGAGGACCGGGGAGCTGTTTTTT.

This rearrangement joins TRBV7-2 to TRBJ1-5, with D maybe TRBD1 (5 bases). Germline V gives CDR1 SGHTA, CDR2 FQGNSA. Trimming pared 5 bases from V and 2 bases from J, leaving 19 bases between. CDR3 size: 17 residues. This chain's CDR3 is CASSPTWGGWGNQPQHF. In nucleotides, the CDR3 is TGTGCCAGCAGCCCTACGTGGGGGGGTTGGGGCAATCAGCCCCAGCATTTT.

The chain uses TRBV2 and TRBJ1-4; the match to TRBD1 covers 8 bases. This CDR3 comprises 14 residues. The V segment lost 7 bases and the J segment 2 bases; nucleotides outside the gene matches: 3. Germline V gene lookup returns CDR1 SNHLY and CDR2 FYNNEI. CDR3 residues: CASNDRGTNEKLFF. The CDR3, as DNA: TGTGCCAGCAATGACAGGGGTACTAATGAAAAACTGTTTTTT.